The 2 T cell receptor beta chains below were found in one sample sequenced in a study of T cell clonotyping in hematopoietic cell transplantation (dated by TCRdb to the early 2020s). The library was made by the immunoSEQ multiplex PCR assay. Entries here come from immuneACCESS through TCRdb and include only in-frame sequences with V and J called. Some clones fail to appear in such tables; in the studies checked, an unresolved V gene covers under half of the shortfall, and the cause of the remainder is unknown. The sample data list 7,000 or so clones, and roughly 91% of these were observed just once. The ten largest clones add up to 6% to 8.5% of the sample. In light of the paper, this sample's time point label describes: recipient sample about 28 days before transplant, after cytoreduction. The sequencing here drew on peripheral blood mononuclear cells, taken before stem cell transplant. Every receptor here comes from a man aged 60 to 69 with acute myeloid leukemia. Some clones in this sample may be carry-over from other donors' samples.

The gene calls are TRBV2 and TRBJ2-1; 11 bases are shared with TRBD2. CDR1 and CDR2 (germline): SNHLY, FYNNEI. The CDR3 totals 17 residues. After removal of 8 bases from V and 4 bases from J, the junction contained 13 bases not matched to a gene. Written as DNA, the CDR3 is TGTGCCAGCGGTGCACCGGCCGGGACTAGCGGTTACAATGAGCAGTTCTTC. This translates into CASGAPAGTSGYNEQFF.

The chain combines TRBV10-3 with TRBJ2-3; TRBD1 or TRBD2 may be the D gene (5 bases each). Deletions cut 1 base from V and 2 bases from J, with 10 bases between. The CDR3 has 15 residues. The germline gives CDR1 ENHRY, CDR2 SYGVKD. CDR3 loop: CAISEFGAPTDTQYF. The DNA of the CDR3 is TGTGCCATCAGTGAGTTCGGGGCTCCCACAGATACGCAGTATTTT.